This T cell receptor (beta chain) stems from a study of PD-L1 blockade in urothelial cancer. Looking at the study overall: Twenty-five out of 29 patients were men whose urothelial cancer was bladder-origin. After treatment start, blood was analyzed at 3 weeks (second dose) and at 6 weeks.

As for time point: peripheral blood 6 weeks after treatment start. The method was immunoSEQ multiplex PCR; TCRdb's version includes in-frame clones alone and lacks a portion of them. Among 25,000 to 35,000 clones listed, 80% to 90% were seen once. Trimming removed 1 base from V and 1 base from J, with 5 bases in between. CDR3 size: 14 residues. Germline V gene lookup returns CDR1 SGHNT and CDR2 YYREEE (reference sequence). This sequence joins TRBV5-4 and TRBJ2-2; D unclear. The receptor's source is a man in his 70s with urothelial cancer. The sequenced sample was PBMCs, obtained around atezolizumab (anti-PD-L1) treatment. DNA for the CDR3: TGTGCCAGCAGCTTGAAACAGAACACCGGGGAGCTGTTTTTT. As protein: CASSLKQNTGELFF.